Below, one TCR beta chain is given with its context. This clone's antigen is unknown. There are no base qualities to consult, and no much larger clone falls within one base. Enrolling through a virtual design, the prospective study's participants ranged in age from about 18 to 89 years and lived across 24 United States geographic areas. In the prospective study, cohorts were assigned on the basis of participant-reported clinical history obtained from a screening survey and a study questionnaire. Recovered participants in ImmuneRACE Cohort 3 were defined as having two consecutive negative NP/OP PCR tests, clearance from a healthcare professional, or resolution of symptoms. In the prospective study, mobile phlebotomists collected whole blood, serum and a nasopharyngeal or oropharyngeal swab from each participant. Participants in the prospective study had the option to provide additional blood draws and questionnaires over a roughly 2-month period. Before DNA extraction, blood samples from the prospective study were shipped at room temperature or frozen.

This sample was included in a study of blood T cell repertoires in COVID-19 (TCRdb year 2020). Regarding the complete study: Samples covering the acute and convalescent phases of COVID-19 were provided by collaborators in the United States, Italy and Spain. HLA class I and class II types, where available, came from metadata supplied by the sample provider rather than from assay-based typing. The repertoires were made available in a free public database intended to serve as a resource for research on the immune response to SARS-CoV-2. The material from the prospective study consisted of cDNA or gDNA derived from T cells, B-cell-depleted T cells, or PBMCs. Nearly every sample came with metadata listing a de-identified subject ID, COVID-19 status, age in years and sex. The samples were drawn from the first 160 participants of the ongoing ImmuneRACE study and from more than 1,000 subjects provided by 6 global collaborators. The dataset comprised deeply sampled blood TCRbeta repertoires from subjects exposed to, actively infected with, or recovered from COVID-19.

Results and caveats for the whole study, not just this receptor: Clinical and demographic metadata were provided uncurated, with the amount varying by source and participant.

TCRbeta CDR3 regions were amplified from genomic DNA using the immunoSEQ Assay, a bias-controlled multiplex PCR. Processing in the source paper ran as follows. Within the assay, amplification of reference gene primers was used to estimate how many nucleated cells each sample contained. To quantify the absolute abundance of each unique TCRbeta CDR3 rearrangement, sequence reads were collapsed and filtered. For each sample, productive Simpson clonality was calculated as the square root of Simpson's diversity index over productive rearrangements. Entries here come from immuneACCESS through TCRdb and include only in-frame sequences with V and J called. Some clones fail to appear in such tables; in the studies checked, an unresolved V gene covers under half of the shortfall, and the cause of the remainder is unknown. V and J calls and clone size are those listed in that table; D and trimming were worked out from the DNA. The sample table shows around 130,000 clones, and approximately 86% are seen once. The top ten clonotypes cover around 2.5% of the sample.

From the cysteine through the phenylalanine, the CDR3 covers 16 amino acids. Only CDR3 DNA is held: 48 bases, read in frame from base 1. As encoded in the germline V gene, CDR1 is SGHRS while CDR2 is YFSETQ. Trimming takes 0 bases from V and 4 bases from J, and the germline ends sit 16 bases apart. Sequenced: PBMCs or T cells enriched from blood (not recorded which). This clonotype was obtained from a woman in her forties or fifties who had recovered from COVID-19. In this chain, TRBV5-1 is recombined with TRBJ1-2; matching of 5 bases hints at TRBD1 as the D gene. The CDR3 region: CASSLVAGGDFYGYTF. The DNA sequence follows: TGCGCCAGCAGCTTGGTTGCGGGGGGAGACTTCTATGGCTACACCTTC.